Below, 12 T cell receptor beta chains from the same sample are listed, as sequenced in a study of blood T cell repertoires in COVID-19. Sequenced by immunoSEQ multiplex PCR; TCRdb stores in-frame clones only, minus some. The data contain about 86,000 clones, 85% of them singletons. The specimen was peripheral blood. Receptors were obtained from a man in his fifties with acute or convalescent COVID-19.

V gene TRBV6-2 or TRBV6-3 combines with J gene TRBJ1-2, with 9 bases matching TRBD1. J was trimmed by 12 bases and V by 4 bases; bases with no gene match: 3. Germline V CDR1 and CDR2: MNHEY, SVGEGT. This CDR3 comprises 11 residues. This CDR3 reads CASSWGQGDTF. DNA of the CDR3: TGTGCCAGCAGTTGGGGACAGGGCGACACCTTC.

The chain joins TRBV11-2 to TRBJ2-7; D call uncertain. This CDR3 comprises 18 residues. Germline CDR1 reads SGHAT; CDR2 reads FQNNGV. V lost 2 bases and J 3 bases, leaving 23 bases between the germline ends. CDR3 region: CASSLSGSSRGSIYEQYF. Written as DNA, the CDR3 is TGTGCCAGCAGCTTAAGTGGTAGTAGCCGAGGATCCATCTACGAGCAGTACTTC.

The chain recombines TRBV3-1 (or the pseudogene TRBV3-2) with TRBJ2-7, with D possibly being TRBD2 (6 bases). Trimming shortened V by 2 bases and J by 5 bases, and 10 bases separated the two germline ends. The germline gives CDR1 LGHDT, CDR2 YNNKEL (reference sequence). This CDR3 has 13 residues. The CDR3 reads CASSQWEVDEQYF. The CDR3 nucleotides are TGTGCCAGCAGCCAATGGGAGGTTGACGAGCAGTACTTC.

The rearrangement joins TRBV6-4 to TRBJ1-2, with a weak D call TRBD1 (6 bases). CDR3 length equals 13 residues. V was clipped by 6 bases and J by 8 bases, with 16 bases between them. Germline V gene lookup returns CDR1 MRHNA and CDR2 SNTAGT. CDR3 sequence: CASRHQGCGGYTF. The CDR3 DNA follows: TGTGCCAGCAGACATCAGGGGTGCGGAGGCTACACCTTC.

The chain joins TRBV7-2 to TRBJ1-2; TRBD1 matches at 10 bases. The CDR3 runs 15 residues. The V and J ends lost 7 bases and 2 bases, in that order; junction bases with no gene match: 7. From germline, CDR1 is SGHTA and CDR2 FQGNSA. This CDR3 is CASTLSGQGNYGYTF. DNA of the CDR3: TGTGCCAGCACCTTGTCGGGACAGGGGAACTATGGCTACACCTTC.

This clone was observed once. The V call is TRBV19, the J call TRBJ1-5, with D unclear. The CDR3 length is 13 residues. Per the germline V gene, CDR1 is LNHDA and CDR2 is SQIVND (reference sequence). V dropped 3 bases and J dropped 4 bases, with 7 bases sitting between them. CDR3 nucleotide sequence: TGTGCCAGTAGTATGGGGAGTAATCAGCCCCAGCATTTT. This codes for CASSMGSNQPQHF.

This chain joins TRBV27 and TRBJ1-1; 8 nucleotides align to TRBD1. CDR1 is MNHEY, CDR2 SMNVEV, per germline (reference sequence). The CDR3 sequence is 14 residues long. V lost 6 bases, J lost 5 bases, and 8 bases stayed unmatched. This chain's CDR3 is CASRQGARGTEAFF. The CDR3 DNA reads TGTGCCAGCAGGCAGGGGGCTCGGGGAACTGAAGCTTTCTTT.

The rearrangement uses TRBV11-2 and TRBJ2-2; 12 nucleotides line up with TRBD2. V lost 3 bases and J lost 7; bases outside the gene matches: 6. The germline V gene has CDR1 SGHAT and CDR2 FQNNGV. This CDR3 is 16 amino acids long. CDR3 region: CASSFSSGGAGGELFF. CDR3 coding DNA: TGTGCCAGCAGCTTCTCTAGCGGGGGGGCCGGCGGGGAGCTGTTTTTT.

The chain recombines TRBV10-3 with TRBJ1-3; D is unresolved. Germline CDR1 reads ENHRY; CDR2 reads SYGVKD. The CDR3 contains 13 residues. The V end lost 9 bases, the J end lost 4 bases, and 13 bases lay between the germline ends. The CDR3 DNA is TGTGCCATATCCTCGCAGGCAGGAAACACCATATATTTT. This codes for CAISSQAGNTIYF.

This clone occurred a few times. This chain uses TRBV7-2 with TRBJ1-6; 7 nucleotides match TRBD1. The CDR3 spans 14 residues. V lost 3 bases and J lost 7; bases outside the gene matches: 3. The V gene's germline CDR1 is SGHTA and CDR2 FQGNSA. The CDR3 region is CASSLGQLNSPLHF. The CDR3 DNA sequence: TGTGCCAGCAGCTTGGGACAGTTGAATTCACCCCTCCACTTT.

This chain connects TRBV7-9 to TRBJ2-1; 7 nucleotides align to TRBD2. Germline V gene lookup returns CDR1 SEHNR and CDR2 FQNEAQ (reference sequence). V was clipped by 8 bases and J by 7 bases; unmatched bases: 8. CDR3 size: 13 residues. The CDR3 sequence: CASVQGEGNEQFF. The CDR3 DNA is TGTGCCAGCGTACAAGGGGAGGGGAATGAGCAGTTCTTC.

The chain has TRBV5-4 and TRBJ1-4, with 11 nucleotides matching TRBD1. This CDR3 is built from 15 residues. Trimming took 3 bases from V and 8 from J; bases not matched to a gene: 6. Germline lookup yields CDR1 SGHNT and CDR2 YYREEE (reference sequence). The CDR3 bases are TGTGCCAGCAGCTCACCTGGGACAGGGGGAGAAAAACTGTTTTTT. It encodes CASSSPGTGGEKLFF.